The sample holds a few counts of the clone carrying this TCR beta chain. This sample is drawn from a study of response to subunit inactivated influenza vaccine. V was shortened by 2 bases and J by 8 bases, with 15 bases between the two germline ends. The germline V gene encodes CDR1 LGHNA and CDR2 YSLEER. There are 14 residues in the CDR3. TCRdb reprocessed the RT-PCR reads via MiXCR and lists one record per CDR3 protein. The table records around 600,000 distinct CDR3 sequences, approximately 10% of them present only once. A further study also used this sample, focusing on T cells expressing NK-cell markers. This second study notes: The authors generated TCR beta cDNA through 5'RACE template switching with UMIs. The CD3+CD56-NKG2C+ fraction was also led by these clonotypes in a few donors. HCMV specificity of expanded NKG2C+ T cell clones remained unclear.

The sample here was PBMCs from blood, taken on the day of vaccination. This chain uses TRBV4-3 with TRBJ1-2, with a possible D match to TRBD1 (5 bases). This clonotype was sampled from a man aged 50 to 60 who received an inactivated influenza vaccine. For the CDR3, the DNA is TGCGCCAGCAGCCAATTTATCGGGGGTTTAGGCTACACCTTC. Translated: CASSQFIGGLGYTF.